Each of the 17 T cell receptor beta chains below was sequenced from the same sample in a study of human T cells and chemical hapten exposure. Using its own MiXCR run on the RACE reads, TCRdb lists one record per CDR3 protein. The table lists approximately 90,000 distinct CDR3 sequences, roughly an eighth of them singletons. Time point specified: patch test 1, 2 weeks after DPC sensitization. The treatment denotes: therapeutic diphenylcyclopropenone sensitization with weekly scalp DPC. The material was whole blood, obtained in connection with sensitization to the hapten diphenylcyclopropenone (DPC). The receptors shown here come from a woman aged 40 to 50 with alopecia areata. Some clones in this sample may be carry-over from other donors' samples.

This clonotype showed up just a few times. The rearrangement uses TRBV20-1 and TRBJ1-1, with 7 positions matching TRBD1. The trim removed 3 bases at V and 1 base at J, leaving 2 bases unmatched. The length of the CDR3 is 13 residues. Germline V gives CDR1 DFQATT, CDR2 SNEGSKA (reference sequence). The DNA for the CDR3 is TGCAGTGCTAGGACAGGGCCGAACACTGAAGCTTTCTTT. This translates into CSARTGPNTEAFF.

V and J are TRBV7-9 and TRBJ2-2; TRBD1 or TRBD2 may be the D gene (5 bases each). Looked up from germline, CDR1 is SEHNR and CDR2 is FQNEAQ (reference sequence). The V gene lost 8 bases and the J gene lost 4 bases, with 11 bases spanning the gap. The CDR3 runs 13 residues. This CDR3 reads CASFRDLTGELFF. The CDR3 DNA reads TGTGCCAGCTTCCGGGACCTCACCGGGGAGCTGTTTTTT.

This clonotype was seen a handful of times. The chain carries TRBV12-3 or TRBV12-4 and TRBJ2-3, with D uncertain. Trimming cost V 6 bases and J 4 bases, with 8 bases left between them. This CDR3 is 12 amino acids long. The CDR3 coding sequence is TGTGCCAGCAGCCGCTACCCAGATACGCAGTATTTT. Translation: CASSRYPDTQYF.

There are many counts of this clonotype. V usage is TRBV29-1 and J usage is TRBJ1-3; D remains ambiguous. This CDR3 spans 12 amino acids. Trimming pared 5 bases from V and 4 bases from J, leaving 9 bases between. Looked up from germline, CDR1 is SQVTM and CDR2 is ANQGSEA. This chain's CDR3 is CSVTPQGNTIYF. CDR3 nucleotides: TGCAGCGTTACACCGCAGGGAAACACCATATATTTT.

J is TRBJ2-1 and V is TRBV27; 7 nucleotides line up with TRBD1. CDR3 length equals 16 residues. After removal of 7 bases from V and 0 bases from J, the junction contained 9 bases not matched to a gene. The V gene's germline CDR1 is MNHEY and CDR2 SMNVEV (reference sequence). Written as DNA, the CDR3 is TGTGCCAGCACACACAGGGGATTTAGCTCCTACAATGAGCAGTTCTTC. This encodes CASTHRGFSSYNEQFF.

This clonotype came up a few times. The chain couples TRBV4-2 to TRBJ2-3; TRBD2 agrees at 12 bases. CDR1 and CDR2 from the germline V gene are LGHNA and YNFKEQ. Unmatched junction bases numbered 5, after V lost 1 base and J lost 6 bases. The length of the CDR3 is 16 residues. The CDR3 sequence is CASSQGGTSGPDTQYF. For the CDR3, the DNA is TGTGCCAGCAGCCAAGGGGGGACTAGCGGGCCCGATACGCAGTATTTT.

This clonotype was seen a handful of times. V usage is TRBV6-2 or TRBV6-3 and J usage is TRBJ2-7; TRBD2 aligns across 8 bases. V dropped 2 bases and J dropped 0; count of bases not matched to a gene: 3. The CDR3 runs to 15 residues. Germline CDR1 and CDR2: MNHEY and SVGEGT. This chain's CDR3 is CASSYGLAYSYEQYF. The CDR3 nucleotides are TGTGCCAGCAGTTACGGACTAGCCTACTCCTACGAGCAGTACTTC.

The gene calls are TRBV7-9 and TRBJ2-5; D possibly corresponds to TRBD1 (6 bases). CDR1 and CDR2 from the germline V gene are SEHNR and FQNEAQ (reference sequence). The CDR3 consists of 15 residues. Trimming stripped 3 bases from V and 4 bases from J, with 15 bases between. The CDR3 DNA sequence: TGTGCCAGCAGCTTCCGAGTGGGGGCCGGAGAGACCCAGTACTTC. Protein product: CASSFRVGAGETQYF.

V gene TRBV10-3 combines with J gene TRBJ2-1; D perhaps matches TRBD1 (7 bases). In germline, CDR1 is ENHRY, CDR2 SYGVKD. With 7 bases removed from V and 8 bases from J, the gap between germline ends came to 12 bases. There are 12 residues in the CDR3. CDR3 nucleotide sequence: TGTGCCATCACAGGGGGAGGCTATGAGCAGTTCTTC. This sequence encodes CAITGGGYEQFF.

The rearrangement joins TRBV20-1 to TRBJ2-7, with a weak D call TRBD2 (7 bases). The length of the CDR3 is 14 residues. Germline V CDR1 and CDR2: DFQATT, SNEGSKA (reference sequence). The ends were cut back, 5 bases at V and 3 bases at J, with 17 bases in the middle. CDR3 sequence (DNA): TGCAGTGCTCCCACAGGGTCGGGAGGCTACGAGCAGTACTTC. Protein sequence: CSAPTGSGGYEQYF.

Only one count was recorded for this clonotype. V usage is TRBV2 and J usage is TRBJ2-3; D call uncertain. Between the trimmed V and J ends, which lost 10 bases and 7 bases, there was a span of 21 bases. CDR3 length: 14 residues. Looked up from germline, CDR1 is SNHLY and CDR2 is FYNNEI. CDR3 sequence reads: CATKASHASNTQYF. Here the CDR3 DNA reads TGTGCCACCAAGGCTAGTCACGCCTCAAATACGCAGTATTTT.

This chain connects TRBV4-3 to TRBJ2-1; tentative D call: TRBD2 (6 bases). The CDR3 has 15 amino acids. Germline assignment: CDR1 LGHNA and CDR2 YSLEER. Between the trimmed V and J ends, which lost 4 bases and 0 bases, there was a span of 10 bases. Here the CDR3 DNA reads TGCGCCAGCAGCCGGGACTGGAGCTCCTACAATGAGCAGTTCTTC. This encodes CASSRDWSSYNEQFF.

This clonotype was seen more than once but under ten times. J is TRBJ2-3 and V is TRBV20-1; no clear D. Per the germline V gene, CDR1 is DFQATT and CDR2 is SNEGSKA (reference sequence). V was pared by 1 base and J by 4 bases, with 6 bases between. This CDR3 spans 12 amino acids. The CDR3 loop reads CSARVPSDTQYF. CDR3 coding DNA: TGCAGTGCTAGAGTTCCGTCAGATACGCAGTATTTT.

The genes are TRBV6-2 or TRBV6-3 and TRBJ2-7; possibly TRBD1 for D (5 bases). The CDR3 contains 16 residues. V was cut by 2 bases and J by 0 bases, with 14 bases left in between. CDR1 is MNHEY and CDR2 is SVGEGT in the germline V gene. The CDR3: CASSYIPTVSSYEQYF. Written as DNA, the CDR3 is TGTGCCAGCAGTTACATCCCGACAGTTTCCTCCTACGAGCAGTACTTC.

This chain uses TRBV13 with TRBJ2-5; D is possibly TRBD2 (6 bases). Germline loops: CDR1 PRHDT, CDR2 FYEKMQ (reference sequence). The V end was cut by 4 bases, the J end by 4 bases, with 19 bases between. The CDR3 covers 16 residues. Here the CDR3 DNA reads TGTGCCAGCAGCTCCCGGCGGGATACGTCGGGAGAGACCCAGTACTTC. It is translated as CASSSRRDTSGETQYF.

The rearrangement links TRBV28 to TRBJ2-3; 8 bases align to TRBD2. The trim removed 6 bases at V and 0 bases at J, leaving 5 bases unmatched. Germline loops: CDR1 MDHEN, CDR2 SYDVKM. The CDR3 runs 15 residues. The CDR3 region has the DNA TGTGCCAGCAGCGATAGCGGGATGAGCACAGATACGCAGTATTTT. It translates to CASSDSGMSTDTQYF.

As DNA, the CDR3 is TGTGCCAGCTGCTCCATGGAGGAAGGCTACACCTTC. Translated, it gives CASCSMEEGYTF. The chain combines TRBV6-2 or TRBV6-3 with TRBJ1-2; D remains ambiguous. Germline loops: CDR1 MNHEY, CDR2 SVGEGT. This CDR3 contains 12 residues. With 8 bases removed from V and 8 bases from J, the gap between germline ends came to 15 bases.